This T cell receptor (beta chain) was profiled in a study of T-cell memory formation after mild COVID-19 (dated by TCRdb to 2020 to 2023). For the wider study: TCR sequence clusters from the two donors were largely donor specific. The cohort was made up of two young adult volunteers, one female and one male, who were previously healthy. In a couple of donors, T-cell clones that expanded and contracted after mild COVID-19 were tracked by sequencing TCRalpha and TCRbeta repertoires over time. What the research found in general, with its limitations: Contracting CD4+ clones turned up mainly in the CM and EM memory subsets, whereas EMRA was where CD8+ clones were enriched. Some responding clones were found in pre-infection memory, which suggests that pre-existing cross-reactive memory T cells took part in the SARS-CoV-2 response. The second-wave clones that peaked on day 37 were not confirmed to be SARS-CoV-2 specific. From day 15 to 85, contracting clones showed balanced CD4/CD8 phenotypes, whereas a second wave of clones that expanded from day 15 to 37 leaned towards CD4+. The study included only a couple of mild cases, and larger cohorts that include severe cases with pre-infection samples were judged to be necessary.

This clonotype appeared a few times. Its specific antigen is unknown. No clone much larger than this one lies a single base away; base qualities are absent. These reads were obtained on an Illumina NovaSeq 6000. cDNA libraries for TCRalpha and TCRbeta were prepared by 5'RACE using constant-segment primers, with sample barcodes and unique molecular identifiers added. RNA was extracted from every sample with Trizol reagent. Amplification of the libraries took two PCR steps, and the second step added a second sample barcode plus Illumina TruSeq adapters. Sequencing of the libraries was done on an Illumina NovaSeq, producing 2 x 150 bp paired-end reads. The authors' pipeline ran thus. With migec v1.2.7, reads were demultiplexed and then collapsed into UMI-guided consensus sequences. With mixcr v2.1.11, UMI consensuses were aligned to TRA and TRB V and J templates and assembled into clonotypes. A clonotype was counted as expanded or contracted only when both edgeR and NoisET called the clonotype significant, with the noise models trained on biological replicates. For edgeR calls, a false discovery rate-adjusted p below 0.01 and a log2 fold-change threshold of 1 were applied. As an exploratory analysis of dynamics, max-normalized trajectories of the 1000 most abundant clonotypes were examined by PCA with hierarchical clustering. Each responding clone was given a CD4 or CD8 phenotype based on the CD4+ and CD8+ repertoires, which had been sequenced separately. TCRdb cleaned the public reads at Q25 with fastp, built clones with MiXCR and kept in-frame beta chains. Rows with a matching CDR3 protein are joined into one entry that keeps the most common DNA and genes. The V and J calls come from TCRdb's annotation, not from the publication. For this sample the table gives under 300,000 distinct CDR3 sequences, of which about 15% were detected only once. The top ten clones comprise approximately 3.5% of the sample.

Ficoll-Paque density gradient centrifugation was used to isolate PBMCs. Deletion took 7 bases off V and 2 bases off J, with a span of 25 bases between the germline ends. The CDR3 sequence holds 18 residues, the cysteine and phenylalanine included. The kept DNA is CDR3 alone, 54 bases in frame from the first base. According to the germline V gene (reference sequence), CDR1 reads MNHNY and CDR2 reads SVGAGI. The chain was built from TRBV6-6 and TRBJ2-3; no D gene can be assigned with confidence. The source is a man between 18 and 29 years old who had mild COVID-19 (a few samples of this study predate the infection). The sample titles of this study are shuffled in the database, so cell type and time point are left out; the donor was told from shared clones. The sequenced sample was PBMCs or a T cell subset sorted from them (not recorded which). The CDR3 sequence is CASISIPRGAGHTDTQYF. The nucleotides read TGTGCCAGCATTAGTATTCCCCGCGGCGCCGGGCACACAGATACGCAGTATTTT.